These 11 T cell receptor beta chains were all obtained from the same sample, sequenced in a study of tumor-infiltrating lymphocytes in primary liver carcinoma (dated by TCRdb to the late 2010s). Without any cell sorting, total RNA and DNA were extracted together from approximately 22-30 mg of bulk tissue using the AllPrep DNA/RNA mini kit. Sequencing instrument: Illumina HiSeq 2500. Starting from about 550 ng total RNA, TCRbeta-specific cDNA was produced by reverse transcription with a constant-region primer and ProtoScript II reverse transcriptase. TCRbeta libraries were built with three nested multiplex PCR rounds, a slightly modified ARM-PCR procedure. Each of the first two PCR rounds ran for approximately 10 cycles and used multiplex TRBV1-TRBV30 forward primers together with a Cbeta reverse primer. TCRdb reanalyzed the raw reads on its own, using fastp at Q25 for trimming and MiXCR for clone calling, and kept in-frame beta chains. Rows with one shared CDR3 protein collapse into an entry with the most common genes and DNA. Here the sample has about 78,000 distinct CDR3 sequences; about 72% occur a single time. 25% to 35% of the sample rests with the top ten.

The specimen was liver tumor tissue from sampling region 4. The cell subset or site label of this sample denotes: tumor region T4, right-lateral pole. These receptors all stem from a man aged 40-49 years with primary liver carcinoma and hepatitis B virus infection.

This clonotype is labeled medium-sized (0.01 to 0.1%). This rearrangement joins TRBV29-1 to TRBJ2-3; 7 bases agree with TRBD2. This CDR3 has 14 amino acids. CDR1 is SQVTM, CDR2 ANQGSEA, per germline. J gave up 3 bases and V 1 base, and 4 bases lay outside the gene matches. The chain's CDR3 is CSVEVDSGTDTQYF. The CDR3 DNA sequence: TGCAGCGTTGAAGTGGATAGCGGGACAGATACGCAGTATTTT.

A few counts support this clonotype. A much larger clone differs by one base, so this may be a read error. The chain is built from TRBV12-3 or TRBV12-4 and TRBJ2-5; either TRBD1 or TRBD2 may supply D (7 bases each). This CDR3 comprises 14 residues. CDR3 DNA: TGTGCCAGCTTTCCTAGCGGAGGGACAGAGGCCCAGTACTTC. Encoded protein: CASFPSGGTEAQYF.

In the case of this clonotype: The junction shows a germline mismatch at one end, possibly a read error. The V call is TRBV6-4, the J call TRBJ2-2; tentative D call: TRBD2 (5 bases). This CDR3 is built from 13 residues. The germline CDR1 and CDR2 sequences are MRHNA and SNTAGT. CDR3 in amino acids: CASSDRVTGEQFF. In DNA, the CDR3 is TGTGCCAGCAGTGACCGGGTCACCGGGGAGCAGTTTTTT.

The chain links TRBV24-1 to TRBJ1-5; D is perhaps TRBD1 (5 bases). Germline values: CDR1 KGHDR, CDR2 SFDVKD. Trimming took 0 bases from V and 0 from J, leaving 17 bases between them. This CDR3 is 19 amino acids long. As DNA, the CDR3 is TGTGCCACCAGTGATTTGGAGGGGTCCGGGCACGATAGCAATCAGCCCCAGCATTTT. Protein product: CATSDLEGSGHDSNQPQHF.

Many counts were recorded for this clonotype. The V and J genes are TRBV29-1 and TRBJ2-4; TRBD1 or TRBD2 may be the D gene (5 bases each). Germline V CDR1 and CDR2: SQVTM, ANQGSEA. Between the trimmed V and J ends, which lost 7 bases and 0 bases, there was a span of 10 bases. The CDR3 covers 13 residues. CDR3 protein: CSALGTAKNIQYF. The CDR3 region has the DNA TGCAGCGCCCTCGGGACAGCCAAAAACATTCAGTACTTC.

This clonotype was observed once. Germline is not matched at one junction end, which may reflect a read error. The V gene is TRBV29-1, the J gene TRBJ2-2, with 7 bases matching TRBD2. The CDR3 contains 15 residues. The germline gives CDR1 SQVTM, CDR2 ANQGSEA. The CDR3 DNA sequence: TGCAGCGTTGAAGATGTCGCGGGAGCCCCCGGGGAGCCGTTTTTT. The encoded protein is CSVEDVAGAPGEPFF.

On this clonotype: Germline is not matched at one junction end, which may reflect a read error. This sequence joins TRBV6-5 and TRBJ2-6, with 8 bases matching TRBD1. Germline assignment: CDR1 MNHEY and CDR2 SVGAGI. This CDR3 is 18 amino acids long. The CDR3 DNA reads TGTCCCAGCAGTCTTTGGACAGGGATGAAAGCTGGGGCCAACGCTCTGACTTTC. It yields the protein CPSSLWTGMKAGANALTF.

Remarks on this clonotype: The junction departs from the called germline gene at one end, perhaps through a read error. V is TRBV6-6 and J is TRBJ1-2; D is unclear. CDR3 size: 11 residues. CDR1 is MNHNY and CDR2 is SVGAGI in the germline V gene (reference sequence). The CDR3 DNA reads TGTACCAGCAGTTACTTGCAGGACTACACCTTC. Its protein product is CTSSYLQDYTF.

The rearrangement joins TRBV7-2 to TRBJ2-5; D remains ambiguous. Between the trimmed V and J ends, which lost 5 bases and 8 bases, there was a span of 12 bases. The V gene's germline CDR1 is SGHTA and CDR2 FQGNSA. This CDR3 contains 12 residues. The CDR3 DNA is TGTGCCAGCAGCCCTTATATCGGCACCCAGTACTTC. Its translation: CASSPYIGTQYF.

Here the CDR3 reads CASSVTSGSYEQYF. The CDR3 DNA follows: TGTGCCAGCAGCGTGACTAGCGGGAGTTACGAGCAGTACTTC. This chain connects TRBV9 to TRBJ2-7, with 12 nucleotides matching TRBD2. The junction had 1 base not matched to a gene; V was cut back by 2 bases and J by 4 bases. This CDR3 has 14 residues. Germline V lookup: CDR1 SGDLS, CDR2 YYNGEE.

Of note for this clonotype: A clone one base away is much larger, so this may be a read error. The CDR3: CASSLEGTVNQPQPF. CDR3 nucleotides: TGCGCCAGCAGCTTGGAAGGGACAGTTAATCAGCCCCAGCCTTTT. The rearrangement joins TRBV5-1 to TRBJ1-5; 7 bases line up with TRBD1. Germline V lookup: CDR1 SGHRS, CDR2 YFSETQ. The CDR3 is 15 residues long.